Below, 9 T cell receptor beta chains from the same sample are listed, as sequenced in a study of T cell responses to AZD1222 COVID-19 vaccine. Clones were read by immunoSEQ multiplex PCR, and TCRdb kept only the in-frame ones, dropping some. The data hold 75,000 to 100,000 clones, with approximately 88% observed a single time. Sample: peripheral blood, taken on day 0 of AZD1222 vaccination. Source of these receptors: an adult in good health.

The chain employs TRBV19 and TRBJ2-7; D call uncertain. The CDR3 sequence is 12 residues long. Germline CDR1 and CDR2: LNHDA and SQIVND (reference sequence). The germline V and J ends were trimmed by 7 bases and 2 bases, with 9 bases remaining between them. CDR3: CASNRPPYEQYF. Here the CDR3 DNA reads TGTGCCAGTAACCGACCTCCCTACGAGCAGTACTTC.

The chain carries TRBV24-1 and TRBJ2-3; D call uncertain. The CDR3 spans 15 residues. Germline V gene lookup returns CDR1 KGHDR and CDR2 SFDVKD. Deletions cut 3 bases from V and 3 bases from J, with 12 bases between. Here the CDR3 reads CATSDKLAGTDTQYF. The CDR3 DNA is TGTGCCACCAGTGATAAGTTAGCTGGGACAGATACGCAGTATTTT.

The rearrangement joins TRBV4-1 to TRBJ1-1; D is undetermined. The CDR3 sequence is 13 residues long. Deletions cut 0 bases from V and 11 bases from J, with 13 bases between. The germline gives CDR1 MGHRA, CDR2 YSYEKL. CDR3 region: CASSQDGARLAFF. In DNA, the CDR3 is TGCGCCAGCAGCCAAGATGGAGCCAGACTGGCTTTCTTT.

This clone was counted a few times. Other DNA sequences of this sample code for an identical CDR3. The chain recombines TRBV5-4 with TRBJ2-5; D is undetermined. V was cut by 1 base and J by 5 bases, with 6 bases left in between. The CDR3 has 12 amino acids. CDR1 and CDR2 (germline): SGHNT, YYREEE (reference sequence). For the CDR3, the DNA is TGTGCCAGCAGCTTGCCCAAGGAGACCCAGTACTTC. Its protein product is CASSLPKETQYF.

This clone has more than one count but fewer than ten. The chain joins TRBV19 to TRBJ1-5, with D possibly being TRBD1 (6 bases). Per germline, CDR1 LNHDA and CDR2 SQIVND (reference sequence). CDR3 length: 18 amino acids. Trimming took 6 bases from V and 2 from J, leaving 23 bases between them. The CDR3 DNA is TGTGCCAGTAGATTGTTTGGATTGGGGCCAGGGGGCAATCAGCCCCAGCATTTT. Its translation is CASRLFGLGPGGNQPQHF.

This chain links TRBV18 with TRBJ2-7; D perhaps matches TRBD1 (6 bases). The germline V gene has CDR1 KGHSH and CDR2 LQKENI. This CDR3 comprises 15 residues. Trimming removed 1 base from V and 5 bases from J, with 15 bases in between. The CDR3 spells CASSPLQRGSDEQYF. CDR3 bases: TGTGCCAGCTCACCACTACAGAGGGGGAGCGACGAGCAGTACTTC. Based on the CDR3 plus reference TRBV18 and TRBJ2-7, the full variable domain is NAGVMQNPRHLVRRRGQEARLRCSPMKGHSHVYWYRQLPEEGLKFMVYLQKENIIDESGMPKERFSAEFPKEGPSILRIQQVVRGDSAAYFCASSPLQRGSDEQYFGPGTRLTVT.

Details on this clone: Other DNA sequences within the sample encode an identical CDR3. The chain is built from TRBV30 and TRBJ2-2; D is unresolved. V was trimmed by 0 bases and J by 2 bases, leaving 10 bases between them. The CDR3 is made up of 15 amino acids. CDR1 is GTSNPN, CDR2 SVGIG, per germline (reference sequence). The CDR3 is CAWSVARVNTGELFF. The CDR3 DNA follows: TGTGCCTGGAGTGTAGCTAGGGTAAACACCGGGGAGCTGTTTTTT.

The count of this clone is one. The V gene is TRBV24-1, the J gene TRBJ2-1, with D unresolved. The CDR3 is 15 amino acids. V was cut by 1 base and J by 7 bases, with 13 bases left in between. Germline V CDR1 and CDR2: KGHDR, SFDVKD. The CDR3 bases are TGTGCCACCAGTGATTTCCCTGCCTTCAGGAATGAGCAGTTCTTC. Translated: CATSDFPAFRNEQFF.

This sequence joins TRBV2 and TRBJ2-2; TRBD2 agrees at 9 bases. Per the germline V gene, CDR1 is SNHLY and CDR2 is FYNNEI. Germline trimming cut 7 bases from V and 8 bases from J; bases unmatched to any gene: 8. The CDR3 loop spans 14 amino acids. CDR3 in amino acids: CASIRGLAGGELFF. CDR3 in DNA: TGTGCCAGCATCAGGGGACTAGCCGGAGGGGAGCTGTTTTTT.